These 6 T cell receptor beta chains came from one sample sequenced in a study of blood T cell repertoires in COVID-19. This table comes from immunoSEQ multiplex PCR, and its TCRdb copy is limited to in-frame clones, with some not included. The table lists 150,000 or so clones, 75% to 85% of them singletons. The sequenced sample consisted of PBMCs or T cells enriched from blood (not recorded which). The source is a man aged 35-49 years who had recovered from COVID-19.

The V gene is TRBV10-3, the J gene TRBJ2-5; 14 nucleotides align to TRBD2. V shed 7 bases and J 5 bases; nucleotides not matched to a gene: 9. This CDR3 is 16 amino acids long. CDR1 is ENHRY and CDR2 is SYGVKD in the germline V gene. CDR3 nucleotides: TGTGCCATCAAAGGGACTAGCGGGGGCAGAGGGGAGACCCAGTACTTC. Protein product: CAIKGTSGGRGETQYF.

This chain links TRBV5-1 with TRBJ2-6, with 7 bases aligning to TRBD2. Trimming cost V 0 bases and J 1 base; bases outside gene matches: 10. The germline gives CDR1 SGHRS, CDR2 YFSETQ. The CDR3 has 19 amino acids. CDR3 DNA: TGCGCCAGCAGCTTGGAAGCGGGGTTGCCCTCATCTGGGGCCAACGTCCTGACTTTC. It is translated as CASSLEAGLPSSGANVLTF.

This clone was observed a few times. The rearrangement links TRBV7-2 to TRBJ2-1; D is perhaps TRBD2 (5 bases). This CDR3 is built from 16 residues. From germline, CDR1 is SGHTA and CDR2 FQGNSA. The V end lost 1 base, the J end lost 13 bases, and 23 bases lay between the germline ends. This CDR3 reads CASSLEGYWTPGSQFF. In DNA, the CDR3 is TGTGCCAGCAGCTTAGAGGGTTATTGGACTCCGGGTTCCCAGTTCTTC.

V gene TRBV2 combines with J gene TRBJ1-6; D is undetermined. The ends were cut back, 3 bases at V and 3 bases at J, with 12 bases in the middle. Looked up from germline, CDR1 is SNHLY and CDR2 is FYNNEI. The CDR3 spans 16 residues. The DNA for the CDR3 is TGTGCCAGCAGTGATCGGGAAGCAATCTATAATTCACCCCTCCACTTT. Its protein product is CASSDREAIYNSPLHF.

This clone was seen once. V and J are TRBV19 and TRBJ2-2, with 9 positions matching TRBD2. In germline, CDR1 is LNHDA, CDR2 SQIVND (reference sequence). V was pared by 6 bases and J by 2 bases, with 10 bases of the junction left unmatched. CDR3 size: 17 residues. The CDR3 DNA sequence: TGTGCCAGTAGCCTGCCAGCGCTAGCGGGAAACACCGGGGAGCTGTTTTTT. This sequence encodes CASSLPALAGNTGELFF. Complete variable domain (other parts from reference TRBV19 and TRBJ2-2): DGGITQSPKYLFRKEGQNVTLSCEQNLNHDAMYWYRQDPGQGLRLIYYSQIVNDFQKGDIAEGYSVSREKKESFPLTVTSAQKNPTAFYLCASSLPALAGNTGELFFGEGSRLTVL.

DNA of the CDR3: TGTGCCAGCCACCGTACTAGTTCGAACACCGGGGAGCTGTTTTTT. Protein product: CASHRTSSNTGELFF. The chain is built from TRBV18 and TRBJ2-2, with a tentative D call TRBD2 (5 bases). Trimming cost V 8 bases and J 0 bases, with 13 bases left between them. Germline CDR1 is KGHSH and CDR2 is LQKENI. The CDR3 totals 15 residues.